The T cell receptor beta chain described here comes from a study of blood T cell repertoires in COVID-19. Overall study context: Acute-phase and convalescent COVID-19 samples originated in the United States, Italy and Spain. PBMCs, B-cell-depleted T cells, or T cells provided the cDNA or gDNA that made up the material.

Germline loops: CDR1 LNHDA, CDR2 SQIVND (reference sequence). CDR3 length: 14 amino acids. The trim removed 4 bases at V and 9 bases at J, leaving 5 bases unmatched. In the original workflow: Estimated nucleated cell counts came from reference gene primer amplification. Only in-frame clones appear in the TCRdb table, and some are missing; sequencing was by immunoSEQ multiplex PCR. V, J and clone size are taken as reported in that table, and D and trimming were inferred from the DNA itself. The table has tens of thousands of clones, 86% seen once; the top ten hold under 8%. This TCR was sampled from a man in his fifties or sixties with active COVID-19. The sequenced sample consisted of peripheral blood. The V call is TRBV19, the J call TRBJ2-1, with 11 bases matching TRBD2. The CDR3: CASSTTSGSVEQFF. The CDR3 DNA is TGTGCCAGTAGTACAACTAGCGGGAGTGTTGAGCAGTTCTTC.